The present T cell receptor beta chain was sequenced within a study of cytomegalovirus exposure and HLA in healthy donors. Study findings and constraints: There were several of the most significant clusters that appeared linked to common viral pathogens in a later analysis. Per a prior analysis, the majority of TCR beta V segments were productive roughly 87% or roughly 30% of the time. Among immune exposure information, only CMV serostatus was available.

A note on this clone: The antigen remains unidentified.

13 Jbeta primers and 60 Vbeta primers were used for the PCR. Assay used: immunoSEQ multiplex PCR; TCRdb lists only in-frame clones, some missing. Of 50,000 to 60,000 clones listed, about three quarters are singletons. The receptor comes from a man younger than 30 in good health and CMV-seronegative. The source material was PBMCs.

The CDR3 nucleotides read TGTGCCATCACACCGGGACTAGCGGGGGGTAGCAGCTCCTACAATGAGCAGTTCTTC. Translated, it gives CAITPGLAGGSSSYNEQFF. The V gene is TRBV10-3, the J gene TRBJ2-1, with 15 bases fitting TRBD2. The V segment lost 7 bases and the J segment 0 bases; nucleotides outside the gene matches: 10. There are 19 residues in the CDR3. Germline CDR1 reads ENHRY; CDR2 reads SYGVKD.